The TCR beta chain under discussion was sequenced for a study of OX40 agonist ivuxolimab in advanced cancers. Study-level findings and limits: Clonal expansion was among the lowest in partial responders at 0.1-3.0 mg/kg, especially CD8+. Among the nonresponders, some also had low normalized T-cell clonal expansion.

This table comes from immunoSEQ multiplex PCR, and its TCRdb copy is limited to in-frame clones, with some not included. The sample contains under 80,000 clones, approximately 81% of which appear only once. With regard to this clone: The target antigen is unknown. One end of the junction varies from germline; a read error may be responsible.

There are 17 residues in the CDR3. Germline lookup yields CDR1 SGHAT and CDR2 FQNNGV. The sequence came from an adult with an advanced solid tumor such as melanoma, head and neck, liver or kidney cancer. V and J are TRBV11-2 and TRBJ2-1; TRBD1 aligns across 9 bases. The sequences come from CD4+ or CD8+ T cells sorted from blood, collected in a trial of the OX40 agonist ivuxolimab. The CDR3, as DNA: TGTGCCAGCAGCTTCGCGAGGGGTGGGACAGGGATAAATGCGCAGTTCTTC. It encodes CASSFARGGTGINAQFF.